This T cell receptor beta chain was captured by sequencing in a study of blood T cell repertoires in COVID-19. Study-wide background: The samples span acute and convalescent COVID-19 from the United States, Italy and Spain. PBMCs, B-cell-depleted T cells, or T cells were the source of the cDNA or gDNA that made up the material.

Study processing details: Amplification from reference gene primers served as the basis for estimated nucleated cell counts. Repertoires were generated with immunoSEQ multiplex PCR, while TCRdb's copy carries only in-frame clones and drops some. V, J and clone size derive from that table, while D and trimming were established from the DNA sequence. The sample consists of 500,000 to 600,000 clones, roughly nine tenths of them appearing once. Trimming took 3 bases from V and 5 from J, leaving 11 bases between them. Germline V CDR1 and CDR2: SGHDT, YYEEEE. The CDR3 contains 13 residues. The Seattle patients, enrolled during active infection, were followed longitudinally.

This chain joins TRBV5-6 and TRBJ2-5; D possibly corresponds to TRBD2 (5 bases). This receptor was obtained from a woman between 45 and 60 years old with COVID-19, enrolled during active disease. Sequencing was performed on peripheral blood. The CDR3 loop is CASSYSGEETQYF. The CDR3 DNA reads as TGTGCCAGCAGCTATTCCGGGGAGGAGACCCAGTACTTC.